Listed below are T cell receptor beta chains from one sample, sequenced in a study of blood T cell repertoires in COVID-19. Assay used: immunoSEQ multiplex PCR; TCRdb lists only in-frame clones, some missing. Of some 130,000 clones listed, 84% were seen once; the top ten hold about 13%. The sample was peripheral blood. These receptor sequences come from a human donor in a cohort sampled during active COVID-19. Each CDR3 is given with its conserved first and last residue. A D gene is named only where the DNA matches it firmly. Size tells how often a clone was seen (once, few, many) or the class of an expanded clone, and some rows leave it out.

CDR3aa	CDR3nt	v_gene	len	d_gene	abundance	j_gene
CASSFGLADTGELFF	TGTGCCAGCAGCTTCGGCCTAGCGGACACCGGGGAGCTGTTTTTT	TRBV7-9	15	TRBD2	.	TRBJ2-2
CASRKEAGHNEQFF	TGTGCCAGTAGAAAGGAGGCGGGGCACAATGAGCAGTTCTTC	TRBV19	14	.	.	TRBJ2-1
CASTPGTEAFF	TGTGCCAGCACCCCGGGCACTGAAGCTTTCTTT	TRBV6-5	11	.	few	TRBJ1-1
CASSLTGVNYEQYF	TGTGCCAGCAGTTTAACGGGGGTTAACTACGAGCAGTACTTC	TRBV27	14	.	.	TRBJ2-7
CAWALGGLANEKLFF	TGTGCCTGGGCACTGGGGGGGCTGGCTAATGAAAAACTGTTTTTT	TRBV30	15	.	.	TRBJ1-4
CASRPGGGSNQPQHF	TGTGCCAGCAGGCCGGGGGGAGGGAGCAATCAGCCCCAGCATTTT	TRBV6-5	15	.	once	TRBJ1-5
CASSVGKIAGVVTGELFF	TGTGCCAGCAGCGTAGGGAAAATAGCGGGGGTGGTCACCGGGGAGCTGTTTTTT	TRBV9	18	TRBD2	.	TRBJ2-2
CASSGFIRGRISDTQYF	TGTGCCAGCAGTGGATTTATTAGGGGGCGAATCTCAGATACGCAGTATTTT	TRBV27	17	TRBD1	many	TRBJ2-3
CASSEDRASSYEQYF	TGTGCCAGCAGTGAGGACAGGGCAAGCTCCTACGAGCAGTACTTC	TRBV6-1	15	TRBD1	.	TRBJ2-7
CASSPGTGNVGQPQHF	TGTGCCAGCAGTCCCGGGACAGGGAATGTCGGTCAGCCCCAGCATTTT	TRBV5-8	16	TRBD1	few	TRBJ1-5
CASSVGAGTGVNEKLFF	TGTGCCAGCAGCGTGGGGGCCGGGACAGGGGTTAATGAAAAACTGTTTTTT	TRBV5-6	17	TRBD1	.	TRBJ1-4
CASSKAGACGSTLFWSYEQYF	TGTGCCAGCAGCAAAGCGGGGGCGTGCGGTTCGACCTTATTTTGGAGCTACGAGCAGTACTTC	TRBV21-1	21	.	.	TRBJ2-7
CASSRTGGGKATNEKLFF	TGCGCCAGCAGCCGTACAGGGGGCGGGAAGGCAACTAATGAAAAACTGTTTTTT	TRBV5-1	18	TRBD1	few	TRBJ1-4
CASSPRASTWGNQPQHF	TGTGCCAGCAGCCCCAGGGCCTCAACCTGGGGCAATCAGCCCCAGCATTTT	TRBV7-8	17	.	.	TRBJ1-5
CASSWTGGNQPQHF	TGTGCCAGCAGTTGGACAGGGGGAAATCAGCCCCAGCATTTT	TRBV27	14	TRBD1	.	TRBJ1-5
CASTGGGTLDTQYF	TGTGCCAGCACAGGGGGGGGCACCTTGGATACGCAGTATTTT	TRBV7-9	14	.	few	TRBJ2-3
CASTLGGAEAFF	TGTGCCAGCACCCTCGGGGGGGCTGAAGCTTTCTTT	TRBV12-3/TRBV12-4	12	.	.	TRBJ1-1
CAWNKDRGGYEQYF	TGTGCCTGGAATAAAGACAGGGGCGGCTACGAGCAGTACTTC	TRBV30	14	TRBD1	.	TRBJ2-7
CASSAAAGYGYTF	TGTGCCAGCAGCGCGGCGGCGGGATATGGCTACACCTTC	TRBV9	13	.	.	TRBJ1-2
CASSSATGNTIYF	TGTGCCAGCAGCTCCGCGACTGGAAACACCATATATTTT	TRBV7-6	13	.	.	TRBJ1-3
CAWTGGGVHPNSPLHF	TGTGCCTGGACCGGGGGTGGGGTGCATCCGAATTCACCCCTCCACTTT	TRBV30	16	.	.	TRBJ1-6
CASSVGWEMAQYF	TGTGCCAGCAGCGTAGGGTGGGAGATGGCCCAGTACTTC	TRBV9	13	.	.	TRBJ2-5
CASSPTAENQPQHF	TGTGCCAGCTCACCCACGGCGGAGAATCAGCCCCAGCATTTT	TRBV18	14	.	.	TRBJ1-5
CASQRLGGGRSYGYTF	TGTGCCAGCCAGAGGTTAGGGGGGGGACGAAGCTATGGCTACACCTTC	TRBV6-4	16	.	.	TRBJ1-2
CASSSMTGGPYEQYF	TGCGCCAGCAGCTCGATGACAGGGGGTCCCTACGAGCAGTACTTC	TRBV5-1	15	TRBD1	.	TRBJ2-7
CASSRRGPDPSIF	TGTGCCAGCTCGCGGAGGGGACCCGACCCATCGATCTTC	TRBV27	13	.	few	TRBJ2-1
CAWSVLSGRNSPLHF	TGTGCCTGGAGTGTACTGTCAGGGAGGAATTCACCCCTCCACTTT	TRBV30	15	.	.	TRBJ1-6
CATSRKGGNAEAFF	TGTGCCACCAGCAGGAAGGGAGGGAACGCTGAAGCTTTCTTT	TRBV15	14	.	.	TRBJ1-1
CASSLKGAAEAFF	TGTGCCAGCAGTTTAAAGGGGGCCGCTGAAGCTTTCTTT	TRBV12-3/TRBV12-4	13	TRBD1	.	TRBJ1-1
CASSPGQENNEQFF	TGTGCCAGCAGTCCGGGACAGGAAAACAATGAGCAGTTCTTC	TRBV27	14	TRBD1	few	TRBJ2-1
CASSGTSGNTIYF	TGCGCCAGCTCCGGGACTTCTGGAAACACCATATATTTT	TRBV5-1	13	.	.	TRBJ1-3
CASAMATDTQYF	TGTGCCAGCGCCATGGCAACAGATACGCAGTATTTT	TRBV6-5	12	.	.	TRBJ2-3
CASSTRALPGSAQHF	TGTGCCAGCAGTACTCGGGCCCTCCCGGGGTCAGCCCAGCATTTT	TRBV6-5	15	.	.	TRBJ1-5
CASSQGSVYGYTF	TGTGCCAGCAGCCAAGGTTCAGTCTATGGCTACACCTTC	TRBV3-1/TRBV3-2	13	.	.	TRBJ1-2
CASSPGQWSTDTQYF	TGTGCCAGCAGTCCTGGACAGTGGAGCACAGATACGCAGTATTTT	TRBV27	15	.	.	TRBJ2-3
CASSAPGGRGNMGQFF	TGTGCCAGCAGCGCCCCCGGCGGCAGGGGCAACATGGGGCAGTTCTTC	TRBV2	16	.	once	TRBJ2-1
CASSETGTGGTEAFF	TGTGCCAGTAGCGAAACCGGGACAGGGGGGACTGAAGCTTTCTTT	TRBV19	15	TRBD1	.	TRBJ1-1
CASSAGVHGYTF	TGTGCCAGCAGTGCCGGGGTGCATGGCTACACCTTC	TRBV25-1	12	.	.	TRBJ1-2
CASDGGTASANYGYTF	TGTGCCAGCGACGGCGGAACTGCCTCAGCTAACTATGGCTACACCTTC	TRBV2	16	.	many	TRBJ1-2
CASSYSRASRYGYTF	TGTGCCAGCAGTTACTCCAGGGCGTCACGCTATGGCTACACCTTC	TRBV6-5	15	.	.	TRBJ1-2
CASSLQTWSGLSGNTIYF	TGCGCCAGCAGCCTGCAAACTTGGTCTGGGCTCTCTGGAAACACCATATATTTT	TRBV5-1	18	.	.	TRBJ1-3
CASIPSAVGQPQHF	TGTGCCAGCATCCCGTCTGCCGTTGGCCAGCCCCAGCATTTT	TRBV6-5	14	.	once	TRBJ1-5
CASRNGGGVYGYTF	TGTGCCAGCAGGAACGGGGGGGGCGTCTATGGCTACACCTTC	TRBV6-5	14	.	.	TRBJ1-2
CASSFLSGGYYGYTF	TGTGCCAGCAGTTTTCTGTCAGGGGGATACTATGGCTACACCTTC	TRBV27	15	TRBD1	.	TRBJ1-2
CASSRRDSQETQYF	TGTGCCAGCAGCCGTAGGGACAGCCAAGAGACCCAGTACTTC	TRBV11-1	14	TRBD1	.	TRBJ2-5
CASSITNRGDYEQYF	TGTGCCAGCAGCATAACGAACAGGGGCGATTACGAGCAGTACTTC	TRBV11-1	15	TRBD1	.	TRBJ2-7
CASRAEVYEQYF	TGTGCCAGCCGTGCTGAGGTCTACGAGCAGTACTTC	TRBV2	12	.	.	TRBJ2-7
CASSYDTHEQYF	TGTGCCAGCAGCTACGACACTCACGAGCAGTACTTC	TRBV12-3/TRBV12-4	12	.	.	TRBJ2-7
CASSQKRQRTYNSPLHF	TGTGCCAGCAGCCAGAAGAGGCAGAGGACCTATAATTCACCCCTCCACTTT	TRBV3-1/TRBV3-2	17	.	.	TRBJ1-6
CASSQDRIADYTMAKNIQYF	TGCGCCAGCAGCCAAGATCGAATAGCGGATTATACTATGGCCAAAAACATTCAGTACTTC	TRBV4-1	20	.	.	TRBJ2-4
CASSLGVQGRETQYF	TGTGCCAGCAGCTTAGGGGTACAGGGCCGGGAGACCCAGTACTTC	TRBV7-6	15	.	.	TRBJ2-5